Presented here are 18 T cell receptor beta chains from one specimen sequenced in a study of cytomegalovirus exposure and HLA in healthy donors. Sequencing used immunoSEQ multiplex PCR; TCRdb keeps in-frame clones, though not all of them. The sample carries 90,000 to 130,000 clones, approximately 85% recorded once. Sequenced input: PBMCs. The receptors shown here come from a woman aged 18-29 years in good health and CMV-seronegative.

CDR3 DNA sequence: TGTGCCAGCAGACCCATCGATGCGGACAGGGGCCACGAGCAGTACTTC. The encoded protein is CASRPIDADRGHEQYF. This chain links TRBV27 with TRBJ2-7, with 9 bases identical to TRBD1. The J segment lost 5 bases and the V segment lost 6 bases, leaving 14 bases of the junction unmatched. Germline V lookup: CDR1 MNHEY, CDR2 SMNVEV (reference sequence). CDR3 length: 16 amino acids.

The V and J genes are TRBV13 and TRBJ2-7; maybe TRBD1 (6 bases). The CDR3 covers 13 residues. The V end was cut by 4 bases, the J end by 6 bases, with 13 bases between. The germline CDR1 and CDR2 sequences are PRHDT and FYEKMQ (reference sequence). This CDR3 reads CASSSSDSREQYF. CDR3 in DNA: TGTGCCAGCAGCTCCTCGGACAGTCGCGAGCAGTACTTC.

The rearrangement joins TRBV7-3 to TRBJ1-6; 8 bases line up with TRBD1. V gave up 5 bases and J gave up 8 bases; unmatched junction bases: 8. CDR1 is SGHTA, CDR2 FQGTGA, per germline. This CDR3 comprises 15 residues. CDR3 protein: CASSVTGAMDSPLHF. CDR3 in DNA: TGTGCCAGCAGCGTGACAGGGGCCATGGATTCACCCCTCCACTTT.

The chain carries TRBV2 and TRBJ1-1, with TRBD1 identical over 7 bases. After removal of 0 bases from V and 11 bases from J, the junction contained 9 bases not matched to a gene. The CDR3 extends over 14 amino acids. Germline values: CDR1 SNHLY, CDR2 FYNNEI. The CDR3 coding sequence is TGTGCCAGCAGTGAAGCGAACAGGGGAGTAGTGGCTTTCTTT. Protein: CASSEANRGVVAFF. Drawing the rest from reference TRBV2 and TRBJ1-1, the complete variable domain is EPEVTQTPSHQVTQMGQEVILRCVPISNHLYFYWYRQILGQKVEFLVSFYNNEISEKSEIFDDQFSVERPDGSNFTLKIRSTKLEDSAMYFCASSEANRGVVAFFGQGTRLTVV.

The chain employs TRBV5-6 and TRBJ1-1, with 7 bases identical to TRBD1. This CDR3 spans 15 amino acids. The germline V gene encodes CDR1 SGHDT and CDR2 YYEEEE. The V segment lost 0 bases and the J segment 0 bases; nucleotides outside the gene matches: 2. This CDR3 reads CASSLETGVNTEAFF. Written as DNA, the CDR3 is TGTGCCAGCAGCTTGGAAACAGGGGTGAACACTGAAGCTTTCTTT.

V and J are TRBV10-3 and TRBJ1-2; TRBD1 might be the D (5 bases). This CDR3 is 13 amino acids long. V dropped 5 bases and J dropped 0 bases, with 7 bases sitting between them. Germline-derived CDR1 and CDR2 are ENHRY and SYGVKD. CDR3 nucleotides: TGTGCCATCAGTCGACAGACTAACTATGGCTACACCTTC. Amino acids: CAISRQTNYGYTF.

This clone was seen only once. The rearrangement joins TRBV28 to TRBJ1-2, with 9 bases identical to TRBD1. This CDR3 is 13 amino acids long. Germline V CDR1 and CDR2: MDHEN, SYDVKM. The junction had 2 bases not matched to a gene; V was cut back by 5 bases and J by 4 bases. CDR3 amino acids: CASSTQGAYGYTF. The DNA for the CDR3 is TGTGCCAGCAGTACACAGGGGGCCTATGGCTACACCTTC.

The chain has TRBV7-3 and TRBJ2-3; TRBD2 matches at 9 bases. There are 14 residues in the CDR3. In germline, CDR1 is SGHTA, CDR2 FQGTGA. J lost 1 base, V lost 4 bases, and 0 bases had no gene match. The CDR3 bases are TGTGCCAGCAGCTCTAGCGGGGGCACAGATACGCAGTATTTT. This gives the protein CASSSSGGTDTQYF.

V usage is TRBV18 and J usage is TRBJ2-7, with 9 bases that match TRBD1. In germline, CDR1 is KGHSH, CDR2 LQKENI. The ends lost 3 bases at V and 1 base at J; junction bases unmatched: 1. The CDR3 runs to 14 residues. This CDR3 is CASSPDRGSYEQYF. The CDR3 coding sequence is TGTGCCAGCTCACCGGACAGGGGTTCCTACGAGCAGTACTTC. Looking up the rest from reference TRBV18 and TRBJ2-7 gives the full variable domain: NAGVMQNPRHLVRRRGQEARLRCSPMKGHSHVYWYRQLPEEGLKFMVYLQKENIIDESGMPKERFSAEFPKEGPSILRIQQVVRGDSAAYFCASSPDRGSYEQYFGPGTRLTVT.

This rearrangement joins TRBV7-8 to TRBJ2-1; tentative D call: TRBD1 (6 bases). CDR3 length: 16 residues. Germline-derived CDR1 and CDR2 are SGHVS and FQNEAQ. Trimming took 2 bases from V and 5 from J, leaving 16 bases between them. Written as DNA, the CDR3 is TGTGCCAGCAGCTTACGTCCCCAGGGGACCCACAATGAGCAGTTCTTC. Translated, it gives CASSLRPQGTHNEQFF.

The V and J genes are TRBV6-1 and TRBJ1-2, with D perhaps matching TRBD1 (5 bases). Germline CDR1 and CDR2: MNHNS and SASEGT. The V gene lost 6 bases and the J gene lost 6 bases, with 17 bases spanning the gap. The CDR3 has 14 residues. In DNA, the CDR3 is TGTGCCAGCAGCCGAACCCAACAGACAGATGGCTACACCTTC. Encoded protein: CASSRTQQTDGYTF.

V and J are TRBV5-4 and TRBJ1-2; D might be TRBD1 (5 bases). CDR3 size: 15 residues. Trimming pared 5 bases from V and 8 bases from J, leaving 22 bases between. In germline, CDR1 is SGHNT, CDR2 YYREEE (reference sequence). As DNA, the CDR3 is TGTGCCAGCAGTGATACTGACAGTCTCTATCAGGGCTACACCTTC. Amino acids: CASSDTDSLYQGYTF. The full variable domain, with the rest looked up from reference TRBV5-4 and TRBJ1-2, is ETGVTQSPTHLIKTRGQQVTLRCSSQSGHNTVSWYQQALGQGPQFIFQYYREEENGRGNFPPRFSGLQFPNYSSELNVNALELDDSALYLCASSDTDSLYQGYTFGSGTRLTVV.

The rearrangement links TRBV11-3 to TRBJ1-2; 10 nucleotides agree with TRBD1. Germline values: CDR1 SGHNT, CDR2 YENEEA. The CDR3 loop spans 16 amino acids. V shed 3 bases and J 8 bases; nucleotides not matched to a gene: 12. The CDR3 is CASSFYPLTGGDGYTF. CDR3 nucleotide sequence: TGTGCCAGCAGCTTCTACCCCCTGACAGGGGGCGACGGCTACACCTTC.

This chain connects TRBV7-9 to TRBJ2-7; a weak D match, TRBD2 (5 bases). V was shortened by 2 bases and J by 3 bases, with 11 bases between the two germline ends. The germline gives CDR1 SEHNR, CDR2 FQNEAQ (reference sequence). The CDR3 is 14 residues long. The CDR3 here is CASSLTRDHYEQYF. In nucleotides, the CDR3 is TGTGCCAGCAGCTTAACCCGGGATCACTACGAGCAGTACTTC.

This chain connects TRBV7-9 to TRBJ2-1; tentative D call: TRBD2 (6 bases). V lost 4 bases and J 8 bases, leaving 30 bases between the germline ends. Germline V CDR1 and CDR2: SEHNR, FQNEAQ (reference sequence). The CDR3 extends over 19 amino acids. CDR3 region: CASSSTQVGTLRGWDEQFF. CDR3 nucleotide sequence: TGTGCCAGCAGCTCGACACAGGTCGGGACTCTTAGGGGCTGGGATGAGCAGTTCTTC.

This sequence joins TRBV5-1 and TRBJ2-7; possible D gene TRBD1, 6 bases. V was trimmed by 0 bases and J by 7 bases, leaving 17 bases between them. This CDR3 has 15 residues. CDR1 and CDR2 (germline): SGHRS, YFSETQ. The CDR3 loop is CASSLGGQGMEEQYF. The CDR3 nucleotides read TGCGCCAGCAGCTTGGGGGGGCAGGGGATGGAAGAGCAGTACTTC. The complete variable domain, with remaining parts taken from reference TRBV5-1 and TRBJ2-7, reads KAGVTQTPRYLIKTRGQQVTLSCSPISGHRSVSWYQQTPGQGLQFLFEYFSETQRNKGNFPGRFSGRQFSNSRSEMNVSTLELGDSALYLCASSLGGQGMEEQYFGPGTRLTVT.

The chain couples TRBV9 to TRBJ1-1; D call uncertain. Germline loops: CDR1 SGDLS, CDR2 YYNGEE. V was cut by 3 bases and J by 4 bases, with 7 bases left in between. CDR3 length: 12 amino acids. The CDR3 DNA follows: TGTGCCAGCAGCGGGCCTCGCACTGAAGCTTTCTTT. The encoded protein is CASSGPRTEAFF.

The chain uses TRBV13 and TRBJ2-2; 10 nucleotides align to TRBD2. The J segment lost 2 bases and the V segment lost 5 bases, leaving 14 bases of the junction unmatched. This CDR3 has 19 amino acids. Germline CDR1 is PRHDT and CDR2 is FYEKMQ (reference sequence). The DNA for the CDR3 is TGTGCCAGCAGCCCCCCCGGCCCACTAGCGGGGCCCAACACCGGGGAGCTGTTTTTT. Its protein product is CASSPPGPLAGPNTGELFF.